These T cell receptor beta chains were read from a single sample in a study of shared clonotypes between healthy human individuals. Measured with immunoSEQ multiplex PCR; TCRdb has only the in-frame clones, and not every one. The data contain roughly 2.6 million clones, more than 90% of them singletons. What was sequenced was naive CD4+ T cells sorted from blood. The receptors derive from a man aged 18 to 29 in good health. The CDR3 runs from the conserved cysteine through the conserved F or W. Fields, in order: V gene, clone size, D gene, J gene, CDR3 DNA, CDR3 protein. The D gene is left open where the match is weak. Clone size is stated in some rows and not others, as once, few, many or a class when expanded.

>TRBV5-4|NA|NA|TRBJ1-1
TGTGCCAGCAGCGGAGGGTTAGACACTAAAGCTTTCTTT
CASSGGLDTKAFF
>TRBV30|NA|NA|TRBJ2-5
TGTGCCTGGAGGACTAGTGTTGAGGAGACCCAGTACTTC
CAWRTSVEETQYF
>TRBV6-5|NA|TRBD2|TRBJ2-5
TGTGCCAGCAGTTACCGTCCGGGAGGCCAAGAGACCCAGTACTTC
CASSYRPGGQETQYF
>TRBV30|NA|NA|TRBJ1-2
TGTGCCTGGAGTAGGGTTGAGTCCTATGGCTACACCTTC
CAWSRVESYGYTF
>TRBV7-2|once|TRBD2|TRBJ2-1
TGTGCCAGCACCCTATCGGCGGGAGGAAATGACAATGAGCAGTTCTTC
CASTLSAGGNDNEQFF
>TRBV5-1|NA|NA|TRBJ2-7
TGCGCCAGCAGCTTGGTCCCCGACAGAGCCTCGGAGCAGTACTTC
CASSLVPDRASEQYF
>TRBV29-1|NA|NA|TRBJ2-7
TGCAGCGTTGAACTCAATTACGAGCAGTACTTC
CSVELNYEQYF
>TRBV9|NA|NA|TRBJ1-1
TGTGCCAGCAGCGCTTTAGGAGGGACCTTCGCTGCCCTTGAAGCTTTCTTT
CASSALGGTFAALEAFF
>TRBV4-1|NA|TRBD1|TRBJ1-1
TGCGCCAGCAGCCAAGACAGGGGGCAGGACACTGAAGCTTTCTTT
CASSQDRGQDTEAFF
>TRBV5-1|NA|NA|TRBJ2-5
TGCGCCAGCAGCTCAGGACTTCAAGAGACCCAGTACTTC
CASSSGLQETQYF
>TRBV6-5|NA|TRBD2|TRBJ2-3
TGTGCCAGCAGTTATGGGCTAGCGGGAACAGATACGCAGTATTTT
CASSYGLAGTDTQYF
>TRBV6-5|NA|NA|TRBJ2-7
TGTGCCAGCAGTTACTCGACTTATTCCTACGAGCAGTACTTC
CASSYSTYSYEQYF
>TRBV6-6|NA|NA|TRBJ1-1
TGTGCCAGCAGTTACTCTCCAGGGGTGAACACTGAAGCTTTCTTT
CASSYSPGVNTEAFF
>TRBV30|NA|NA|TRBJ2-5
TGTGCCTGGAGTAGTTCCAGGGTAGAGACCCAGTACTTC
CAWSSSRVETQYF
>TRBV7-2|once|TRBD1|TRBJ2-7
TGTGCCAGCAGCTTACCAACAGGGGGCTACGAGCAGTACTTC
CASSLPTGGYEQYF
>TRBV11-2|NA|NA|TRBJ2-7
TGTGCCAGCAGCCCGTCCGGGACGCCGACCTACGAGCAGTACTTC
CASSPSGTPTYEQYF
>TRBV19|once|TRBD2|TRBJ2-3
TGTGCCACGAGACTAGCGGGAGCCACAGATACGCAGTATTTT
CATRLAGATDTQYF
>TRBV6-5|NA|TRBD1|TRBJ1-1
TGTGCCAGCAGTTACGGACAGGGGAAGACTGAAGCTTTCTTT
CASSYGQGKTEAFF
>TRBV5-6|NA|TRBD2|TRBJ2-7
TGTGCCAGCAGCTTTCTAGCGGGAGCCTACGAGCAGTACTTC
CASSFLAGAYEQYF
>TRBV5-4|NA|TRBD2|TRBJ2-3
TGTGCCAGCAGCTACCCACCTATGGGCGGGGGAGCTATCACAGATACGCAGTATTTT
CASSYPPMGGGAITDTQYF
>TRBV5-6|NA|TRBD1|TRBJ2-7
TGTGCCAGCAGCTTGGGACAGGGGGCGCGCGAGCAGTACTTC
CASSLGQGAREQYF
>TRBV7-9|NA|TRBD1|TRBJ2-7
TGTGCCAGCAGCTTAGACCCGGGACAGCGTCCTTACGAGCAGTACTTC
CASSLDPGQRPYEQYF